This TCR beta chain was identified in a study of shared T cell receptors in the human thymus. CDR3 size: 15 residues. V trimming: 7 bases; J trimming: 5 bases; junction bases outside the gene matches: 11. CDR1 is SNHLY, CDR2 FYNNEI, per germline. Sequencing was performed with immunoSEQ multiplex PCR; in TCRdb, only in-frame clones are kept and a portion is missing. The repertoire holds hundreds of thousands of clones, with approximately 89% as singletons. These records were also assigned to another study, of human thymus T cells.

Specimen: thymocytes. The TCR originated in a boy under two years old with a congenital heart defect. The chain has TRBV2 and TRBJ2-1; 7 bases align to TRBD2. The CDR3 DNA follows: TGTGCCAGCAAAGGGGAACTAGCGAATAACAATGAGCAGTTCTTC. Translating gives CASKGELANNNEQFF.